The clone carrying this T cell receptor beta chain was detected only once. This sample was included in a study of PD-1 blockade in classical Hodgkin lymphoma. Whole-study context: Administration of nivolumab to patients was at 3 mg/kg intravenously every 2 weeks.

Sequenced by immunoSEQ multiplex PCR; TCRdb stores in-frame clones only, minus some. The repertoire holds about 100,000 clones, with approximately 90% as singletons. Each and every patient relapsed after autologous stem cell transplantation, and patients got differing brentuximab vedotin exposure. Complete response, partial response or progressive disease was each patient's best response. Unmatched junction bases numbered 10, after V lost 6 bases and J lost 8 bases. Germline assignment: CDR1 MNHNY and CDR2 SVGAGI (reference sequence). This CDR3 has 14 residues. Sequenced here: peripheral blood mononuclear cells (PBMCs), sampled before the second cycle of nivolumab. The source of this sequence is a human donor with classical Hodgkin lymphoma. The rearrangement joins TRBV6-6 to TRBJ2-1; the match to TRBD2 covers 7 bases. The CDR3 here is CASSYIVRGDEQFF. In DNA, the CDR3 is TGTGCCAGCAGCTACATCGTCCGGGGGGATGAGCAGTTCTTC.